This TCR beta chain was identified in a study of T cells in localized non-small cell lung cancer. Overall study findings and caveats: Adjacent lung tissue had a median about 52 of the top 100 clones found in the tumor. Uninvolved adjacent lung had more T cell clonality than any other tissue, topping tumor.

Sequencing used immunoSEQ multiplex PCR; TCRdb keeps in-frame clones, though not all of them. The sample yields roughly 16,000 clones, 70% to 90% seen once. A note on this clone: The antigen remains unidentified.

The CDR3 length is 13 residues. V was cut by 1 base and J by 7 bases, with 7 bases left in between. Germline CDR1 MNHNS, CDR2 SASEGT. The sequencing used peripheral blood, collected before any cancer treatment. The V and J genes are TRBV6-1 and TRBJ2-2; TRBD2 is a possible D gene (6 bases). This TCR came from a female donor older than 55 with stage III squamous cell lung carcinoma. CDR3 amino acids: CASSEGLVGELFF. The CDR3 DNA reads TGTGCCAGCAGTGAAGGACTAGTCGGGGAGCTGTTTTTT.